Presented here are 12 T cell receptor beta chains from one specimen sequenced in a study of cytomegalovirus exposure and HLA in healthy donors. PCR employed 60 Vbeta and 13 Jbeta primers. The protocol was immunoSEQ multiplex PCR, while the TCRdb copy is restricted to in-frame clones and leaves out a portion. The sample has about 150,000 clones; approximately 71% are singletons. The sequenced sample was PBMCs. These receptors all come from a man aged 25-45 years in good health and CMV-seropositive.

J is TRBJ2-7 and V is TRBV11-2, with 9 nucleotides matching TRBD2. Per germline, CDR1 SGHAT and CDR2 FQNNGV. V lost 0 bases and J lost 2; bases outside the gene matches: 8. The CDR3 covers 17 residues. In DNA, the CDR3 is TGTGCCAGCAGCTTAGATGGTATCGGCGGGAGGGCCTACGAGCAGTACTTC. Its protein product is CASSLDGIGGRAYEQYF.

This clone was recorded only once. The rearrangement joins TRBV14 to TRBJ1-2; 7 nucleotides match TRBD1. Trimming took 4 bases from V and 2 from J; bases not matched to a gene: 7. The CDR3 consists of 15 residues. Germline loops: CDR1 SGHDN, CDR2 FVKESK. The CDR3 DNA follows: TGTGCCAGCAGCCCGGGAACAGGGGACAACTATGGCTACACCTTC. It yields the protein CASSPGTGDNYGYTF. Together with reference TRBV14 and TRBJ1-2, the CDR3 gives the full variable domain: EAGVTQFPSHSVIEKGQTVTLRCDPISGHDNLYWYRRVMGKEIKFLLHFVKESKQDESGMPNNRFLAERTGGTYSTLKVQPAELEDSGVYFCASSPGTGDNYGYTFGSGTRLTVV.

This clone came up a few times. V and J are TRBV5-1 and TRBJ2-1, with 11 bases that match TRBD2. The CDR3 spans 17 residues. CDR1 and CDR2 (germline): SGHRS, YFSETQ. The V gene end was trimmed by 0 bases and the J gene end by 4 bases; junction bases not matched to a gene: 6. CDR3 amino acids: CASSLASRTSGYNEQFF. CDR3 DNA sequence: TGCGCCAGCAGCTTGGCGAGTAGGACTAGCGGGTACAATGAGCAGTTCTTC.

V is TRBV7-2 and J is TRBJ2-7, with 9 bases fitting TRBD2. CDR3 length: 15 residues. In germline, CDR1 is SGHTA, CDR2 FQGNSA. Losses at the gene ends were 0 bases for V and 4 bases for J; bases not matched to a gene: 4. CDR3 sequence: CASSLARTSGYEQYF. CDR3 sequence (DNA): TGTGCCAGCAGCTTAGCGCGTACTAGCGGGTACGAGCAGTACTTC.

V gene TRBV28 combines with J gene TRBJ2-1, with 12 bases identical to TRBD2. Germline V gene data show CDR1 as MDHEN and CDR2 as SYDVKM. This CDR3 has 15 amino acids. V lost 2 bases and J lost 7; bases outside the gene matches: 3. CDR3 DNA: TGTGCCAGCAGTTTAAGACTAGCGGGAGTGAATGAGCAGTTCTTC. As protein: CASSLRLAGVNEQFF.

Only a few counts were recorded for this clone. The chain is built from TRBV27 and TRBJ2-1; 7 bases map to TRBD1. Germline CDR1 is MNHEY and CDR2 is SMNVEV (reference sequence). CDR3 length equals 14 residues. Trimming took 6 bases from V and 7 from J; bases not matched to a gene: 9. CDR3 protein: CASSPEDRWNEQFF. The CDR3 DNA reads TGTGCCAGCAGCCCTGAGGACAGGTGGAATGAGCAGTTCTTC.

The CDR3 spells CASSLAGDSYNEQFF. CDR3 DNA: TGTGCCAGCAGCTTAGCGGGAGACAGCTACAATGAGCAGTTCTTC. The chain couples TRBV7-3 to TRBJ2-1, with TRBD2 matching over 7 bases. V was pared by 2 bases and J by 3 bases, with 4 bases of the junction left unmatched. The CDR3 is 15 residues long. Germline loops: CDR1 SGHTA, CDR2 FQGTGA.

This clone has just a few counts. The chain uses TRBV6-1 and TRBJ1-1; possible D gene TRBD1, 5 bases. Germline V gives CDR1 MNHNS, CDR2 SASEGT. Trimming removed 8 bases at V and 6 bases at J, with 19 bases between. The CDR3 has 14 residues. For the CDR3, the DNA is TGTGCCAGCGGGGTAGGGGCTTCCATCCCTGAAGCTTTCTTT. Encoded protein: CASGVGASIPEAFF.

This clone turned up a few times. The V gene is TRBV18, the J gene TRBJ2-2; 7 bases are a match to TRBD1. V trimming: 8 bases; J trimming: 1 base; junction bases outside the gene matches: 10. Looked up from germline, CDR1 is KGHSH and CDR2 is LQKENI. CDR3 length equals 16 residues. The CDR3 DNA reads TGTGCCAGCCGAAACGCCGGGACAGTGAACACCGGGGAGCTGTTTTTT. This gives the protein CASRNAGTVNTGELFF.

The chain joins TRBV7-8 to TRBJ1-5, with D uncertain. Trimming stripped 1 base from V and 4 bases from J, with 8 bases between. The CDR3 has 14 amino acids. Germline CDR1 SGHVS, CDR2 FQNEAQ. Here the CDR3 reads CASSLGTGNQPQHF. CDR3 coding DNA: TGTGCCAGCAGCTTAGGCACTGGTAATCAGCCCCAGCATTTT.

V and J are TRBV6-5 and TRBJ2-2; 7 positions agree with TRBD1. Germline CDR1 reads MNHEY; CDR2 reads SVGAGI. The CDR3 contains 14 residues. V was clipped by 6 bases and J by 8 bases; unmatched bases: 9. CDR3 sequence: CASSPDRTPGELFF. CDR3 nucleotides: TGTGCCAGCAGCCCGGACAGGACACCAGGGGAGCTGTTTTTT.

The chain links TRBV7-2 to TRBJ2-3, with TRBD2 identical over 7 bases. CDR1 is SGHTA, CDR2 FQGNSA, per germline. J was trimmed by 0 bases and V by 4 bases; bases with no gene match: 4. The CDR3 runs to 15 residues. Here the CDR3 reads CASSWISGSTDTQYF. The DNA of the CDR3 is TGTGCCAGCAGCTGGATTAGCGGGAGCACAGATACGCAGTATTTT.